The TCR beta chain described here comes from a study of T cells in Graves' hyperthyroidism and ophthalmopathy. Exclusion followed for patients with uncontrolled infection, other autoimmune disease, pregnancy or lactation. Every diagnosis used clinical symptoms, serum thyroxine and TRAb, thyroid ultrasound and orbital computed tomography. The blood sample was taken at first hyperthyroidism diagnosis, before any ophthalmopathy symptoms. A few counts support this clonotype. Sequence at one end of the junction differs from germline and may be a read error. Researchers took RNA transcripts and amplified the TCR beta CDR3 regions from them. RT-PCR in the first round (using the HTBI primer set) targeted the TCR CDR3. TCRdb processed the multiplex PCR reads anew with MiXCR; each CDR3 protein has one entry. This sample has approximately 400,000 distinct CDR3 sequences; roughly 13% occur once, and the top ten carry more than 20%.

The TCR comes from a man aged 25 to 45 with Graves' hyperthyroidism that later progressed to Graves' ophthalmopathy. The specimen sequenced was blood.

The CDR3: CATSEGISNQPRHF. The CDR3 DNA is TGTGCCACCAGTGAAGGCATTAGCAATCAGCCCCGGCATTTT. The chain combines TRBV24-1 with TRBJ1-5; unclear D gene. Germline CDR1 is KGHDR and CDR2 is SFDVKD. This CDR3 spans 14 amino acids.